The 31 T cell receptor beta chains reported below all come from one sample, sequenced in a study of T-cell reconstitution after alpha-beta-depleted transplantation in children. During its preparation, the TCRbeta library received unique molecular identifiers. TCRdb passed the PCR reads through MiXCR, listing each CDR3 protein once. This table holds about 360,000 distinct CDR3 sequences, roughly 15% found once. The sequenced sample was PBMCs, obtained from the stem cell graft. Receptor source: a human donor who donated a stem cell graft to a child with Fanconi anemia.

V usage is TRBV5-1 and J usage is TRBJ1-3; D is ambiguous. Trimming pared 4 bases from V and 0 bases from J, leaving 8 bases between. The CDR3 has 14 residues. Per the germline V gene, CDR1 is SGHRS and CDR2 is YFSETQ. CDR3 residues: CASSVESSGNTIYF. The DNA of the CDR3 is TGCGCCAGCAGCGTCGAGAGCTCTGGAAACACCATATATTTT.

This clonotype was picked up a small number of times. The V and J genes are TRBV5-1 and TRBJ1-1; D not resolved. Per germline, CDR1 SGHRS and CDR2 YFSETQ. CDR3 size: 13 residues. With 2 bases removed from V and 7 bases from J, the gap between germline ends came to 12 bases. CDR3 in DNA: TGCGCCAGCAGCTTTGCGGGCGGGAATGAAGCTTTCTTT. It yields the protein CASSFAGGNEAFF.

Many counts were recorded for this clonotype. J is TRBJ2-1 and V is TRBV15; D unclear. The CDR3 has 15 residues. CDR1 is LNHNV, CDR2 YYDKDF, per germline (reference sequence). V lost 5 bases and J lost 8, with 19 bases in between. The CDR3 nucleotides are TGTGCCACCAGCCCCATTGGTGGGGTTGGGGATGAGCAGTTCTTC. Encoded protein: CATSPIGGVGDEQFF.

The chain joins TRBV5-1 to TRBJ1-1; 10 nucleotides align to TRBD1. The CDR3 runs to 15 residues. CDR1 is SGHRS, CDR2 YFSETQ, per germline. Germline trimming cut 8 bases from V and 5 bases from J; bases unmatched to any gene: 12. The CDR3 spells CASKWGTGEDTEAFF. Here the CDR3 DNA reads TGCGCCAGTAAATGGGGGACAGGGGAGGATACTGAAGCTTTCTTT.

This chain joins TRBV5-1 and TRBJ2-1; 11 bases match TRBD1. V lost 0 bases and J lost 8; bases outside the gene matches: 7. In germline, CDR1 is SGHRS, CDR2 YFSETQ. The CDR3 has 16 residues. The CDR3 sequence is CASSLDRTGGIDEQFF. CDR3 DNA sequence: TGCGCCAGCAGCTTGGACCGGACAGGGGGCATCGATGAGCAGTTCTTC.

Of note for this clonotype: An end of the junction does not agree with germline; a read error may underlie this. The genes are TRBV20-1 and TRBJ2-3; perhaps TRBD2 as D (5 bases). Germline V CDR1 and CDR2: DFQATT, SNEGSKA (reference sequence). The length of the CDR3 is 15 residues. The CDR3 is CCARADRGWADTQYF. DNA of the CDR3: TGCTGTGCTAGAGCGGACCGCGGGTGGGCAGATACGCAGTATTTT.

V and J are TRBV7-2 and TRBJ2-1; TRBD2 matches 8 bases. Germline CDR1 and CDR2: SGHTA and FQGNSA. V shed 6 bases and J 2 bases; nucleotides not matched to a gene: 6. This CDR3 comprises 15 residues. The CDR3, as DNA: TGTGCCAGCAGAACGGGGGGGTCTACCTACAATGAGCAGTTCTTC. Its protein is CASRTGGSTYNEQFF.

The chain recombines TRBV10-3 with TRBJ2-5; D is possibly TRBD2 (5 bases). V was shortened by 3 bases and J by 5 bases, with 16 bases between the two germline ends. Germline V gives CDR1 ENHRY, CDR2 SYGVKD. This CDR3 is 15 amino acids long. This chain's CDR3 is CAISDGLGSMETQYF. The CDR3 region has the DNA TGTGCCATCAGTGACGGACTGGGGAGTATGGAGACCCAGTACTTC.

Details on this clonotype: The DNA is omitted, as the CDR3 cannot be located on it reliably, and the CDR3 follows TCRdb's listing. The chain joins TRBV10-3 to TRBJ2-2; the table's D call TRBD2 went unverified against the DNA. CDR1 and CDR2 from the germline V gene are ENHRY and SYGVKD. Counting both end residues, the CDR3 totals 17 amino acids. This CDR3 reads CAISESGTRRARGAVFF.

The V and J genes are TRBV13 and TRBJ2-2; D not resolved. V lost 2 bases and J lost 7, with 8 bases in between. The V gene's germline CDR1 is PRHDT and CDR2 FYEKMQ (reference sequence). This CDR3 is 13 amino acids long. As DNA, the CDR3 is TGTGCCAGCAGCTTAAGATTGGTCGGGGAGCTGTTTTTT. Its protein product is CASSLRLVGELFF.

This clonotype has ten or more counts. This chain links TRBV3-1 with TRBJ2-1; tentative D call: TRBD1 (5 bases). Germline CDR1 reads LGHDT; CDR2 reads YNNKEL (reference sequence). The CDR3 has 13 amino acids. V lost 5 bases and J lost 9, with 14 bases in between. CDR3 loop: CASSEVGESEQFF. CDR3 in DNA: TGTGCCAGCAGCGAGGTAGGGGAAAGTGAGCAGTTCTTC.

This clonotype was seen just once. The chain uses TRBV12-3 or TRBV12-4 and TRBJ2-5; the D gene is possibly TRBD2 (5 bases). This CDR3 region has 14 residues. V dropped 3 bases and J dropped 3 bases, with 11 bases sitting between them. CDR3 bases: TGTGCCAGCAGTTTGGACTTCATAAAAGAGACCCAGTACTTC. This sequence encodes CASSLDFIKETQYF.

CDR3 protein: CASSALPDSTEAFF. The CDR3 DNA is TGTGCCAGCAGCGCACTACCGGACAGCACTGAAGCTTTCTTT. The chain combines TRBV9 with TRBJ1-1, with D tentatively TRBD1 (6 bases). Germline V CDR1 and CDR2: SGDLS, YYNGEE. The CDR3 has 14 amino acids. The ends were cut back, 3 bases at V and 4 bases at J, with 13 bases in the middle.

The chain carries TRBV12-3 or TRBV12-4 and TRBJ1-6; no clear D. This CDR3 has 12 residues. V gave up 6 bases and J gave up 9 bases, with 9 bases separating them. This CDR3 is CASRQDLSPLHF. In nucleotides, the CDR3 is TGTGCCAGCAGACAAGACCTTTCACCCCTCCACTTT.

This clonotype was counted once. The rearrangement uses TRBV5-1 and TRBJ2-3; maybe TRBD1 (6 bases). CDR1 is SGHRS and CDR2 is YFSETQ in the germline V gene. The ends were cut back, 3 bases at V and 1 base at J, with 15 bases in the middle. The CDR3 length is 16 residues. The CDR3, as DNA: TGCGCCAGCAGCTCACAGGGCGTTGGGGGCACAGATACGCAGTATTTT. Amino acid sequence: CASSSQGVGGTDTQYF. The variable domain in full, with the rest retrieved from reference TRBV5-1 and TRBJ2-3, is KAGVTQTPRYLIKTRGQQVTLSCSPISGHRSVSWYQQTPGQGLQFLFEYFSETQRNKGNFPGRFSGRQFSNSRSEMNVSTLELGDSALYLCASSSQGVGGTDTQYFGPGTRLTVL.

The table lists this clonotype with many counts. The CDR3 protein is CASILSSGGTNTGELFF. As DNA, the CDR3 is TGTGCCAGCATCCTCAGTAGCGGGGGGACGAACACCGGGGAGCTGTTTTTT. The chain combines TRBV12-3 or TRBV12-4 with TRBJ2-2; the match to TRBD2 covers 10 bases. This CDR3 is built from 17 residues. With 7 bases clipped from V and 0 bases from J, the junction kept 8 bases outside the gene matches.

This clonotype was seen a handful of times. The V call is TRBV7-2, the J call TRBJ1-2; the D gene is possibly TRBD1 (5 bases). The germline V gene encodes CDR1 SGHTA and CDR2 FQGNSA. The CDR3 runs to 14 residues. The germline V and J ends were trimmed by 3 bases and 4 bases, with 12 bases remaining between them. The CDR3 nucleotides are TGTGCCAGCAGCTTGAGGGGCGGGGTCTATGGCTACACCTTC. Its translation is CASSLRGGVYGYTF.

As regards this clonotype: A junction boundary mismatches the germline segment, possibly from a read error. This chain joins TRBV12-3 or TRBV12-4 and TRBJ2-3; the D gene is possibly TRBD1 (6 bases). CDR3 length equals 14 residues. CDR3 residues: CVSSLGDNTDTQYF. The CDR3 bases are TGTGTCAGCAGTTTGGGGGACAACACAGATACGCAGTATTTT.

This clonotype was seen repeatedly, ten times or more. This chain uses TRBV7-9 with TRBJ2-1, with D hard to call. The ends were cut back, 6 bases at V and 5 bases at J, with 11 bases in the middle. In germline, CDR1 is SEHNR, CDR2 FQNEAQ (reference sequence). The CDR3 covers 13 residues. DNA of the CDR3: TGTGCCAGCAGAGAGGTAGCTAACAATGAGCAGTTCTTC. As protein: CASREVANNEQFF.

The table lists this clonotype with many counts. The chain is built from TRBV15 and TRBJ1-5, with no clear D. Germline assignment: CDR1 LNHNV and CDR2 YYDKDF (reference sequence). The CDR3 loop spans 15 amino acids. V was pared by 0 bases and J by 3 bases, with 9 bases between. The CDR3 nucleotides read TGTGCCACCAGCAGAGATTACCTTAACAATCAGCCCCAGCATTTT. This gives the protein CATSRDYLNNQPQHF. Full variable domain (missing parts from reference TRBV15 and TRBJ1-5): DAMVIQNPRYQVTQFGKPVTLSCSQTLNHNVMYWYQQKSSQAPKLLFHYYDKDFNNEADTPDNFQSRRPNTSFCFLDIRSPGLGDTAMYLCATSRDYLNNQPQHFGDGTRLSIL.

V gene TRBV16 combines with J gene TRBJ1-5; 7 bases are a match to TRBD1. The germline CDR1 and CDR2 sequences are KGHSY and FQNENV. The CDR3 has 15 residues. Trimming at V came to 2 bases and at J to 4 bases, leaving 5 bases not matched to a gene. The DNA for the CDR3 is TGTGCCAGCAGCCAAGACAGGGCAACTAATCAGCCCCAGCATTTT. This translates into CASSQDRATNQPQHF.

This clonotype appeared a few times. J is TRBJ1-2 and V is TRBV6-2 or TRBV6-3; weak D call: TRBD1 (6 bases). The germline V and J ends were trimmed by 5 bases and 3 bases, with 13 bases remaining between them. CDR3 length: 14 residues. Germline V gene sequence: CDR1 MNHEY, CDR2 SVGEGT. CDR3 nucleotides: TGTGCCAGCAGTGCGGGGGCGACGGACTATGGCTACACCTTC. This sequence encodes CASSAGATDYGYTF.

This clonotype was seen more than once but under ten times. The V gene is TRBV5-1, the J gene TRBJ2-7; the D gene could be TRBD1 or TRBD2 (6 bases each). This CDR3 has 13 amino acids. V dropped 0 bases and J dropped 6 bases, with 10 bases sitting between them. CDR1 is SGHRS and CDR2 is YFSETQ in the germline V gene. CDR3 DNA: TGCGCCAGCAGCTTGGAGGGGGGTGGCGAGCAGTACGTC. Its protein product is CASSLEGGGEQYV.

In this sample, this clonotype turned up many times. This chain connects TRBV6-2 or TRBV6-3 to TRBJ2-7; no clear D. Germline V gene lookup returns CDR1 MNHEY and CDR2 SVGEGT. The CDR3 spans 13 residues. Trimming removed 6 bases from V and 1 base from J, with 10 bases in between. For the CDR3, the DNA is TGTGCCAGCAGCCGCGTAAGGTCCTACGAGCAGTACTTC. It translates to CASSRVRSYEQYF.

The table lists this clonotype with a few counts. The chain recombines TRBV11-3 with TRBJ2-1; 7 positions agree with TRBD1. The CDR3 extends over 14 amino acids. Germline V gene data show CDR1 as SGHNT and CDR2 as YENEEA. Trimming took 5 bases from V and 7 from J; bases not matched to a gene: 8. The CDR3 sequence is CASSPTGATNEQFF. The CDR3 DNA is TGTGCCAGCAGCCCCACAGGGGCAACAAATGAGCAGTTCTTC.

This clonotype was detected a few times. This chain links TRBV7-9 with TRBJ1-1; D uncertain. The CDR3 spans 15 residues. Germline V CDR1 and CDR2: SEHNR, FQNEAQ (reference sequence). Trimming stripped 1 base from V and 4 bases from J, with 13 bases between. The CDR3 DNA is TGTGCCAGCAGCTTAGTTGAGGTATTGCGCACTGAAGCTTTCTTT. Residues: CASSLVEVLRTEAFF.

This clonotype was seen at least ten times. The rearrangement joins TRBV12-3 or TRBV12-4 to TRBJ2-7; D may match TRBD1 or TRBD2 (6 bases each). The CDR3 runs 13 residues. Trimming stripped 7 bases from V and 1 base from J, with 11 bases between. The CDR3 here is CASTWGASYEQYF. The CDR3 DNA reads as TGTGCCAGCACCTGGGGGGCATCCTACGAGCAGTACTTC.

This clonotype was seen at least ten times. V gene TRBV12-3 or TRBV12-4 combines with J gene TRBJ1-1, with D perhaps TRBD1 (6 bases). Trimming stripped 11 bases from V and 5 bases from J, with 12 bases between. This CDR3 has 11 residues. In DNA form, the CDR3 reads TGTGCCTCCTCAGGGGAGACTGAAGCTTTCTTT. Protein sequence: CASSGETEAFF.

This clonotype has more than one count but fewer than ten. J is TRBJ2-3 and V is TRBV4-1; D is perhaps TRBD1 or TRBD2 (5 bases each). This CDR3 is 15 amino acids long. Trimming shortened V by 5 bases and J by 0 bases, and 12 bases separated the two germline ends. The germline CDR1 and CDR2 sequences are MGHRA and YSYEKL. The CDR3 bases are TGCGCCAGCAGCACTCGAGGGGAAAGCACAGATACGCAGTATTTT. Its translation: CASSTRGESTDTQYF.

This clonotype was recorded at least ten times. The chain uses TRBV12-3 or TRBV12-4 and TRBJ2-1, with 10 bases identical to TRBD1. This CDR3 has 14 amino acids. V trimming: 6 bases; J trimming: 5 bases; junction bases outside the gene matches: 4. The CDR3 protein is CASRPGTGDNEQFF. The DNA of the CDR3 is TGTGCCAGCAGGCCCGGGACAGGGGACAATGAGCAGTTCTTC.

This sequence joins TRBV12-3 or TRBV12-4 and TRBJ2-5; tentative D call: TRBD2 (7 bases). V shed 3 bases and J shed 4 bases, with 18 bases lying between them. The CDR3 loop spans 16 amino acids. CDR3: CASSLASGGWGETQYF. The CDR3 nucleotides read TGTGCCAGCAGTTTGGCGTCGGGGGGCTGGGGAGAGACCCAGTACTTC.